The 32 T cell receptor beta chains listed next were all sequenced from one sample in a study of OX40 agonist ivuxolimab in advanced cancers. Assay used: immunoSEQ multiplex PCR; TCRdb lists only in-frame clones, some missing. The sample lists tens of thousands of clones; around four fifths were seen once. The material sequenced was CD4+ or CD8+ T cells sorted from blood, taken in a trial of the OX40 agonist ivuxolimab. The receptors come from an adult with an advanced solid tumor such as melanoma, head and neck, liver or kidney cancer.

This chain connects TRBV5-1 to TRBJ2-7; D call uncertain. Deletions cut 2 bases from V and 7 bases from J, with 7 bases between. Germline loops: CDR1 SGHRS, CDR2 YFSETQ. The CDR3 extends over 11 amino acids. In DNA form, the CDR3 reads TGCGCCAGCAGCTTTGGGGTAGAGCAGTACTTC. Translating gives CASSFGVEQYF.

This chain uses TRBV7-9 with TRBJ2-5, with D unresolved. Germline V gene data show CDR1 as SEHNR and CDR2 as FQNEAQ (reference sequence). V shed 5 bases and J shed 5 bases, with 9 bases lying between them. The CDR3 has 12 amino acids. In DNA, the CDR3 is TGTGCCAGCAGCCCCGTTGGCGAGACCCAGTACTTC. Translated, it gives CASSPVGETQYF.

The CDR3 protein is CASSVDLQRLSGNTIYF. The CDR3 DNA reads as TGCGCCAGCAGCGTGGACCTTCAGAGGCTCTCTGGAAACACCATATATTTT. This chain uses TRBV5-1 with TRBJ1-3; D not resolved. The CDR3 extends over 17 amino acids. Trimming pared 4 bases from V and 0 bases from J, leaving 17 bases between. Germline CDR1 is SGHRS and CDR2 is YFSETQ.

The CDR3 spells CASSLFTGATDTQYF. CDR3 in DNA: TGTGCCAGCAGCTTATTTACGGGAGCCACAGATACGCAGTATTTT. This sequence joins TRBV11-2 and TRBJ2-3, with a possible D match to TRBD2 (6 bases). The CDR3 spans 15 residues. V lost 2 bases to trimming and J lost 2 bases, with 11 bases between them. Germline CDR1 reads SGHAT; CDR2 reads FQNNGV.

CDR3 residues: CASSPPGRQSGYTF. Here the CDR3 DNA reads TGTGCCAGCAGTCCACCGGGACGTCAAAGCGGCTACACCTTC. V usage is TRBV25-1 and J usage is TRBJ1-2; a possible D gene is TRBD1 (5 bases). The V gene lost 5 bases and the J gene lost 8 bases, with 18 bases spanning the gap. This CDR3 has 14 residues. The germline gives CDR1 MGHDK, CDR2 SYGVNS.

The J gene is TRBJ2-7, the V gene TRBV7-9; unclear D gene. Trimming left V 3 bases short and J 1 base short, with 7 bases between. Germline V gives CDR1 SEHNR, CDR2 FQNEAQ (reference sequence). This CDR3 spans 13 amino acids. The CDR3 sequence is CASSLAESYEQYF. CDR3 coding DNA: TGTGCCAGCAGCTTGGCTGAATCCTACGAGCAGTACTTC. The full variable domain, its missing parts supplied by reference TRBV7-9 and TRBJ2-7, is DTGVSQNPRHKITKRGQNVTFRCDPISEHNRLYWYRQTLGQGPEFLTYFQNEAQLEKSRLLSDRFSAERPKGSFSTLEIQRTEQGDSAMYLCASSLAESYEQYFGPGTRLTVT.

The chain recombines TRBV19 with TRBJ2-1; 9 bases match TRBD1. The CDR3 spans 16 residues. Per the germline V gene, CDR1 is LNHDA and CDR2 is SQIVND (reference sequence). V shed 5 bases, J shed 7 bases, and the junction held 12 bases outside the gene matches. The CDR3 nucleotides read TGTGCCAGTAGTTTTGCGGCACAGGGGGCTTGGAATGAGCAGTTCTTC. As protein: CASSFAAQGAWNEQFF.

The V and J genes are TRBV29-1 and TRBJ2-7, with 7 bases that match TRBD1. The CDR3 covers 11 residues. With V trimmed by 8 bases and J by 3 bases, 4 bases remained unmatched. Germline CDR1 reads SQVTM; CDR2 reads ANQGSEA. CDR3 loop: CSRGHCYEQYF. CDR3 in DNA: TGCAGCAGGGGGCATTGCTACGAGCAGTACTTC.

This clone was counted a single time. CDR3 in amino acids: CASSSPGQTQETQYF. The CDR3 DNA reads as TGTGCCAGCAGCTCTCCGGGACAGACACAAGAGACCCAGTACTTC. The chain joins TRBV7-6 to TRBJ2-5; 7 bases match TRBD1. V was clipped by 4 bases and J by 2 bases; unmatched bases: 7. There are 15 residues in the CDR3. Germline V gene data show CDR1 as SGHVS and CDR2 as FNYEAQ.

In nucleotides, the CDR3 is TGTGCCAGTAGTATAGGGGAAGCTGGCTACACCTTC. It encodes CASSIGEAGYTF. V gene TRBV19 combines with J gene TRBJ1-2, with D unresolved. The CDR3 has 12 amino acids. V lost 1 base, J lost 7 bases, and 7 bases lay in between. Germline values: CDR1 LNHDA, CDR2 SQIVND (reference sequence).

The chain combines TRBV5-5 with TRBJ1-4; perhaps TRBD1 as D (6 bases). Germline CDR1 reads SGHKS; CDR2 reads YYEKEE (reference sequence). Trimming stripped 4 bases from V and 5 bases from J, with 12 bases between. The CDR3 is 14 residues long. CDR3 DNA sequence: TGTGCCAGCAGCCCTCCGGACAGCAATGAAAAACTGTTTTTT. Its protein product is CASSPPDSNEKLFF. Complete variable domain (other parts from reference TRBV5-5 and TRBJ1-4): DAGVTQSPTHLIKTRGQQVTLRCSPISGHKSVSWYQQVLGQGPQFIFQYYEKEERGRGNFPDRFSARQFPNYSSELNVNALLLGDSALYLCASSPPDSNEKLFFGSGTQLSVL.

The chain combines TRBV28 with TRBJ1-2; possible D gene TRBD1, 6 bases. Germline V gene sequence: CDR1 MDHEN, CDR2 SYDVKM. V lost 4 bases, J lost 0 bases, and 18 bases lay in between. There are 17 residues in the CDR3. CDR3 amino acids: CASSSHKTGRANYGYTF. The CDR3 DNA is TGTGCCAGCAGTTCCCACAAGACAGGACGCGCTAACTATGGCTACACCTTC.

J is TRBJ1-1 and V is TRBV29-1; tentative D call: TRBD1 (6 bases). The CDR3 covers 10 residues. Per the germline V gene, CDR1 is SQVTM and CDR2 is ANQGSEA. V was pared by 3 bases and J by 7 bases, with 6 bases between. CDR3 region: CSVETGEAFF. DNA for the CDR3: TGCAGCGTTGAGACAGGTGAAGCTTTCTTT.

This clone was seen only a few times. V gene TRBV19 combines with J gene TRBJ2-1; D is possibly TRBD2 (6 bases). Per the germline V gene, CDR1 is LNHDA and CDR2 is SQIVND (reference sequence). The V gene lost 5 bases and the J gene lost 3 bases, with 20 bases spanning the gap. The CDR3 is made up of 17 amino acids. CDR3 sequence: CASSLTLGDSYYNEQFF. The CDR3 DNA reads as TGTGCCAGTAGTTTGACTCTAGGGGACTCATACTACAATGAGCAGTTCTTC.

The chain couples TRBV27 to TRBJ2-1, with unresolved D. Germline V gene lookup returns CDR1 MNHEY and CDR2 SMNVEV (reference sequence). The germline V and J ends were trimmed by 7 bases and 8 bases, with 30 bases remaining between them. The CDR3 runs to 18 residues. The CDR3 reads CASKPEVRMTPTKDEQFF. CDR3 DNA: TGTGCCAGCAAACCTGAGGTCAGAATGACTCCCACGAAGGATGAGCAGTTCTTC.

The CDR3 is CASSYFASEQFF. The CDR3 DNA reads TGTGCCAGCAGTTACTTTGCCAGTGAGCAGTTCTTC. J is TRBJ2-1 and V is TRBV6-6; D is unresolved. Germline CDR1 and CDR2: MNHNY and SVGAGI (reference sequence). V lost 1 base, J lost 9 bases, and 7 bases lay in between. This CDR3 comprises 12 residues.

The chain has TRBV4-2 and TRBJ2-1, with D possibly being TRBD2 (6 bases). The CDR3 runs 13 residues. Germline CDR1 is LGHNA and CDR2 is YNFKEQ. The germline V and J ends were trimmed by 0 bases and 10 bases, with 10 bases remaining between them. The CDR3 protein is CASSQEIRGEQFF. Here the CDR3 DNA reads TGTGCCAGCAGCCAAGAAATACGGGGGGAGCAGTTCTTC.

The chain joins TRBV7-2 to TRBJ2-7, with D perhaps TRBD2 (7 bases). This CDR3 spans 13 amino acids. Germline V gene data show CDR1 as SGHTA and CDR2 as FQGNSA. Trimming pared 4 bases from V and 6 bases from J, leaving 13 bases between. The CDR3 DNA reads TGTGCCAGCAGCTCGGGGGGCGTTGGCGAGCAGTACTTC. It codes for CASSSGGVGEQYF.

This sequence joins TRBV30 and TRBJ2-7; D not resolved. CDR3 size: 14 residues. Germline V gene lookup returns CDR1 GTSNPN and CDR2 SVGIG (reference sequence). Trimming removed 2 bases at V and 2 bases at J, with 13 bases between. The CDR3 region is CAWSPSLNPYEQYF. The DNA of the CDR3 is TGTGCCTGGAGTCCCAGCCTTAATCCCTACGAGCAGTACTTC.

The table lists this clone with a count of one. The genes are TRBV28 and TRBJ2-7; D unclear. Germline V gene sequence: CDR1 MDHEN, CDR2 SYDVKM. CDR3 length: 11 amino acids. Between the trimmed V and J ends, which lost 7 bases and 0 bases, there was a span of 4 bases. The CDR3 loop is CASTSSYEQYF. The CDR3 DNA sequence: TGTGCCAGCACGAGCTCCTACGAGCAGTACTTC.

This clone was observed once. The chain has TRBV7-3 and TRBJ1-2; no definite D call. The germline V gene has CDR1 SGHTA and CDR2 FQGTGA. V dropped 2 bases and J dropped 1 base, with 5 bases sitting between them. This CDR3 region has 13 residues. The CDR3 nucleotides are TGTGCCAGCAGCTTACGAGGTAACTATGGCTACACCTTC. Protein product: CASSLRGNYGYTF.

This chain joins TRBV6-1 and TRBJ2-7; weak D call: TRBD1 (7 bases). Germline V CDR1 and CDR2: MNHNS, SASEGT. The CDR3 has 15 amino acids. V was clipped by 2 bases and J by 3 bases, with 14 bases between them. This CDR3 reads CASSEFGGGFYEQYF. The CDR3 DNA reads as TGTGCCAGCAGTGAATTCGGAGGGGGCTTCTACGAGCAGTACTTC.

The chain employs TRBV4-1 and TRBJ1-1; D might be TRBD1 (5 bases). The CDR3 is 12 residues long. V lost 1 base and J 7 bases, leaving 7 bases between the germline ends. The V gene's germline CDR1 is MGHRA and CDR2 YSYEKL. The DNA for the CDR3 is TGCGCCAGCAGCCAAGGTGGGGGTGAAGCTTTCTTT. Protein product: CASSQGGGEAFF.

V gene TRBV4-1 combines with J gene TRBJ2-3; tentative D call: TRBD2 (6 bases). V was pared by 4 bases and J by 2 bases, with 13 bases between. The CDR3 runs 15 residues. The germline V gene encodes CDR1 MGHRA and CDR2 YSYEKL. Written as DNA, the CDR3 is TGCGCCAGCAGCCTCGGGGGACTTATCACAGATACGCAGTATTTT. Residues: CASSLGGLITDTQYF.

Of note for this clone: Given a far larger clone just one base away, this is likely a sequencing read error. The J gene is TRBJ2-7, the V gene TRBV5-1; 10 bases fit TRBD2. The CDR3 loop spans 14 amino acids. The ends lost 2 bases at V and 4 bases at J; junction bases unmatched: 3. Germline CDR1 reads SGHRS; CDR2 reads YFSETQ. The CDR3 spells CASSFGLAAYEQYF. The CDR3 region has the DNA TGCGCCAGCAGCTTTGGACTAGCGGCTTACGAGCAGTACTTC.

This chain uses TRBV7-3 with TRBJ2-7; 9 nucleotides match TRBD1. This CDR3 contains 13 residues. V shed 5 bases, J shed 7 bases, and the junction held 6 bases outside the gene matches. Germline V lookup: CDR1 SGHTA, CDR2 FQGTGA. CDR3 sequence: CASSPGTGLEQYF. The DNA for the CDR3 is TGTGCCAGCAGCCCGGGGACAGGGTTGGAGCAGTACTTC.

The J gene is TRBJ2-3, the V gene TRBV18, with D unclear. The germline V and J ends were trimmed by 0 bases and 0 bases, with 10 bases remaining between them. CDR1 is KGHSH, CDR2 LQKENI, per germline. The CDR3 extends over 16 amino acids. CDR3 DNA: TGTGCCAGCTCACCACCGTACGGTTCTAGCACAGATACGCAGTATTTT. Encoded protein: CASSPPYGSSTDTQYF.

The V and J genes are TRBV12-2 and TRBJ1-1; the table assigns TRBD1, which was not confirmed against the DNA. TRBV12-2 is deemed a pseudogene. The length of the CDR3 is 20 residues. As DNA, the CDR3 is TGTGCAAGTCGCTCAGTGGCCCCATCCGTGGGGGCATACATGAACACTGAAGCTTTCTTT. It yields the protein CASRSVAPSVGAYMNTEAFF.

This chain links TRBV6-1 with TRBJ1-1; D is uncertain. Trimming removed 1 base at V and 6 bases at J, with 18 bases between. Germline V lookup: CDR1 MNHNS, CDR2 SASEGT. The CDR3 has 16 residues. DNA of the CDR3: TGTGCCAGCAGTGAAGGGTTGGCACTCTTATTCCCTGAAGCTTTCTTT. The encoded protein is CASSEGLALLFPEAFF.

The chain combines TRBV30 with TRBJ1-2; 10 nucleotides align to TRBD1. Germline CDR1 and CDR2: GTSNPN and SVGIG (reference sequence). J gave up 4 bases and V 2 bases, and 16 bases lay outside the gene matches. This CDR3 is built from 18 residues. CDR3 DNA sequence: TGTGCCTGGAGTCACCGGGACAGGGGATCGGCCTTTATCTATGGCTACACCTTC. It is translated as CAWSHRDRGSAFIYGYTF.

This clone was seen once. V gene TRBV11-3 combines with J gene TRBJ2-5; D gene uncertain. Germline-derived CDR1 and CDR2 are SGHNT and YENEEA. This CDR3 region has 13 residues. Trimming removed 5 bases from V and 4 bases from J, with 11 bases in between. The CDR3 nucleotides read TGTGCCAGCAGCGCCCGGTTGAGAGAGACCCAGTACTTC. It encodes CASSARLRETQYF. Supplemented by reference TRBV11-3 and TRBJ2-5, the full variable domain reads EAGVVQSPRYKIIEKKQPVAFWCNPISGHNTLYWYLQNLGQGPELLIRYENEEAVDDSQLPKDRFSAERLKGVDSTLKIQPAELGDSAVYLCASSARLRETQYFGPGTRLLVL.

The chain links TRBV6-1 to TRBJ2-7; TRBD2 aligns across 7 bases. Germline V gives CDR1 MNHNS, CDR2 SASEGT. V gave up 10 bases and J gave up 4 bases; unmatched junction bases: 10. This CDR3 is built from 13 residues. The CDR3 DNA reads TGTGCCACTAGGGAGGGCGGAGGGTACGAGCAGTACTTC. It translates to CATREGGGYEQYF.